This T cell receptor beta chain was retrieved from a study of early T cells in non-severe SARS-CoV-2 infection. The germline V gene encodes CDR1 SGHRS and CDR2 YFSETQ. V shed 5 bases and J 4 bases; nucleotides not matched to a gene: 11. The CDR3 consists of 16 residues. MiXCR, applied by TCRdb to the 5' RACE reads, yields one record per CDR3 protein. Among tens of thousands of distinct CDR3 sequences listed, around 16% were seen once. This sequence was found in an adult who was a healthcare worker with PCR-confirmed SARS-CoV-2 infection or an uninfected control (not recorded which). This specimen was whole blood, taken at baseline. The chain is built from TRBV5-1 and TRBJ2-2; 7 bases map to TRBD2. The CDR3 region is CASRITGGSFTGELFF. CDR3 bases: TGCGCCAGCAGGATCACGGGAGGATCCTTCACCGGGGAGCTGTTTTTT.